One and the same sample provided the 31 T cell receptor beta chains below, sequenced in a study of naive and memory T cell subsets. An equimolar mix of two oligonucleotides served as the beta constant-region primer for TRBC1 and TRBC2. Ligated cDNA was amplified by four rounds of PCR with nested alpha and beta constant-region primers and SP2. From the UMI-ligation and nested PCR reads, TCRdb called clonotypes with MiXCR, one entry per CDR3 protein. The table has around 160,000 distinct CDR3 sequences, over 20% seen once; the top ten hold 0.09% to 0.13%. For these receptors, no antigen is known. Study-wide findings and caveats: Especially in CD8 cells, naive repertoires contained a few larger clonotypes, possibly CD45RA-re-expressing memory cells.

What was sequenced was naive CD4+ T cells from blood. These receptors came from a human donor in good health.

This chain links TRBV12-3 or TRBV12-4 with TRBJ2-2, with D unclear. The CDR3 contains 12 residues. The germline V and J ends were trimmed by 3 bases and 6 bases, with 5 bases remaining between them. CDR3 in amino acids: CASSFGPGELFF. The DNA of the CDR3 is TGTGCCAGCAGTTTTGGACCCGGGGAGCTGTTTTTT.

V and J are TRBV9 and TRBJ2-1; 10 nucleotides match TRBD2. J gave up 8 bases and V 3 bases, and 8 bases lay outside the gene matches. The CDR3 runs to 15 residues. Germline CDR1 is SGDLS and CDR2 is YYNGEE. The CDR3 bases are TGTGCCAGCAGCGAAAGAGCGGGAGGGTACGATGAGCAGTTCTTC. Protein: CASSERAGGYDEQFF. Filled out from reference TRBV9 and TRBJ2-1, the complete variable domain reads DSGVTQTPKHLITATGQRVTLRCSPRSGDLSVYWYQQSLDQGLQFLIQYYNGEERAKGNILERFSAQQFPDLHSELNLSSLELGDSALYFCASSERAGGYDEQFFGPGTRLTVL.

This clonotype was seen many times. The rearrangement joins TRBV11-2 to TRBJ2-5; no clear D gene. V shed 0 bases and J shed 8 bases, with 10 bases lying between them. Per germline, CDR1 SGHAT and CDR2 FQNNGV. The CDR3 sequence is 13 residues long. This chain's CDR3 is CASSLEESSTQYF. As DNA, the CDR3 is TGTGCCAGCAGCTTAGAAGAGTCCTCAACCCAGTACTTC.

This clonotype has ten or more counts. For the CDR3, the DNA is TGCAGTGCTAAGCCTCGACTAGCCACCGGGGAGCTGTTTTTT. It is translated as CSAKPRLATGELFF. The V and J genes are TRBV20-1 and TRBJ2-2; 7 nucleotides align to TRBD2. J lost 4 bases, V lost 4 bases, and 6 bases had no gene match. The CDR3 spans 14 residues. Germline V lookup: CDR1 DFQATT, CDR2 SNEGSKA (reference sequence).

The chain is built from TRBV20-1 and TRBJ1-5; tentatively, D is TRBD1 (5 bases). CDR1 is DFQATT, CDR2 SNEGSKA, per germline (reference sequence). V shed 6 bases and J shed 3 bases, with 15 bases lying between them. The CDR3 runs to 14 residues. The chain's CDR3 is CSAPEAGLNQPQHF. CDR3 DNA: TGCAGTGCGCCGGAGGCAGGGCTCAATCAGCCCCAGCATTTT.

This clonotype was detected a few times. This chain joins TRBV28 and TRBJ2-7; 10 nucleotides line up with TRBD1. J gave up 3 bases and V 5 bases, and 7 bases lay outside the gene matches. The CDR3 consists of 15 residues. CDR1 is MDHEN and CDR2 is SYDVKM in the germline V gene. CDR3 in amino acids: CASSPVTGGYYEQYF. The CDR3 coding sequence is TGTGCCAGCAGTCCGGTGACAGGGGGCTACTACGAGCAGTACTTC.

The CDR3 loop is CASSLILYEQYF. CDR3 in DNA: TGTGCCAGCAGCTTAATTCTTTACGAGCAGTACTTC. This chain links TRBV11-2 with TRBJ2-7; no reliable D call. V lost 2 bases and J lost 4, with 6 bases in between. The CDR3 loop spans 12 amino acids. The V gene's germline CDR1 is SGHAT and CDR2 FQNNGV. Using reference TRBV11-2 and TRBJ2-7 for the parts outside the CDR3, the full variable domain is EAGVAQSPRYKIIEKRQSVAFWCNPISGHATLYWYQQILGQGPKLLIQFQNNGVVDDSQLPKDRFSAERLKGVDSTLKIQPAKLEDSAVYLCASSLILYEQYFGPGTRLTVT.

Only a few counts were recorded for this clonotype. The chain is built from TRBV10-3 and TRBJ2-3; D is possibly TRBD2 (5 bases). The V end was cut by 4 bases, the J end by 2 bases, with 13 bases between. CDR1 and CDR2 (germline): ENHRY, SYGVKD. The CDR3 consists of 15 residues. CDR3 region: CAISVGSPTTDTQYF. CDR3 DNA: TGTGCCATCAGTGTTGGGAGTCCCACCACAGATACGCAGTATTTT.

This chain connects TRBV20-1 to TRBJ2-4; 11 bases agree with TRBD2. The ends lost 3 bases at V and 8 bases at J; junction bases unmatched: 6. The CDR3 totals 14 residues. Germline CDR1 reads DFQATT; CDR2 reads SNEGSKA (reference sequence). In nucleotides, the CDR3 is TGCAGTGCTAGGGTGGGGACTAGCGGCTACATTCAGTACTTC. As protein: CSARVGTSGYIQYF.

The chain joins TRBV29-1 to TRBJ2-7; D perhaps matches TRBD2 (6 bases). V dropped 7 bases and J dropped 2 bases, with 18 bases sitting between them. The CDR3 contains 14 residues. CDR1 is SQVTM, CDR2 ANQGSEA, per germline. CDR3 amino acids: CSAGGLLLPYEQYF. In DNA form, the CDR3 reads TGCAGCGCTGGTGGACTACTCCTACCCTACGAGCAGTACTTC.

There are a few counts of this clonotype. The chain has TRBV7-7 and TRBJ2-5, with 8 bases fitting TRBD2. In germline, CDR1 is SSHAT, CDR2 FNYEAQ (reference sequence). CDR3 size: 16 residues. V dropped 4 bases and J dropped 5; count of bases not matched to a gene: 12. CDR3 region: CASSSTPRTSSETQYF. In nucleotides, the CDR3 is TGTGCCAGCAGCTCCACGCCCCGGACTAGCTCCGAGACCCAGTACTTC.

The chain uses TRBV7-2 and TRBJ2-5; no clear D gene. With 4 bases removed from V and 2 bases from J, the gap between germline ends came to 11 bases. The V gene's germline CDR1 is SGHTA and CDR2 FQGNSA. The CDR3 sequence is 14 residues long. CDR3 protein: CASSSRAQQETQYF. CDR3 bases: TGTGCCAGCAGCTCCAGAGCGCAACAAGAGACCCAGTACTTC. Full variable domain (rest looked up from reference TRBV7-2 and TRBJ2-5): GAGVSQSPSNKVTEKGKDVELRCDPISGHTALYWYRQSLGQGLEFLIYFQGNSAPDKSGLPSDRFSAERTGGSVSTLTIQRTQQEDSAVYLCASSSRAQQETQYFGPGTRLLVL.

This clonotype came up a few times. The chain is built from TRBV9 and TRBJ2-1; no clear D. The CDR3 is made up of 13 amino acids. Trimming took 3 bases from V and 6 from J, leaving 10 bases between them. The germline V gene encodes CDR1 SGDLS and CDR2 YYNGEE. The CDR3 DNA reads TGTGCCAGCAGCGGTATCTCCATCAATGAGCAGTTCTTC. Its protein is CASSGISINEQFF.

This chain joins TRBV7-9 and TRBJ2-3; the D gene could be TRBD1 or TRBD2 (5 bases each). V was trimmed by 2 bases and J by 0 bases, leaving 12 bases between them. This CDR3 spans 16 amino acids. Per the germline V gene, CDR1 is SEHNR and CDR2 is FQNEAQ (reference sequence). CDR3 amino acids: CASSLLSGPSTDTQYF. CDR3 nucleotide sequence: TGTGCCAGCAGCTTACTGTCGGGGCCTAGCACAGATACGCAGTATTTT.

V gene TRBV28 combines with J gene TRBJ1-5; tentative D call: TRBD1 (6 bases). CDR3 length equals 14 residues. With 6 bases removed from V and 1 base from J, the gap between germline ends came to 10 bases. Per germline, CDR1 MDHEN and CDR2 SYDVKM. Here the CDR3 DNA reads TGTGCCAGCAGCTCAGGGGCGAGCAATCAGCCCCAGCATTTT. Protein product: CASSSGASNQPQHF.

This clonotype was observed a handful of times. This rearrangement joins TRBV10-3 to TRBJ2-3; perhaps TRBD2 as D (6 bases). The V end was cut by 3 bases, the J end by 6 bases, with 19 bases between. The CDR3 runs to 16 residues. Germline assignment: CDR1 ENHRY and CDR2 SYGVKD. DNA of the CDR3: TGTGCCATCAGTGATAGTCGGACTATCCCGGTCGATACGCAGTATTTT. This encodes CAISDSRTIPVDTQYF.

This chain uses TRBV20-1 with TRBJ2-3; D not resolved. This CDR3 contains 11 residues. V lost 2 bases, J lost 8 bases, and 8 bases lay in between. Germline V gene sequence: CDR1 DFQATT, CDR2 SNEGSKA (reference sequence). The CDR3 is CSARIRVTQYF. In nucleotides, the CDR3 is TGCAGTGCTAGAATCCGGGTTACGCAGTATTTT.

The V and J genes are TRBV5-1 and TRBJ2-1, with 7 bases fitting TRBD1. Trimming took 5 bases from V and 1 from J; bases not matched to a gene: 3. The CDR3 spans 14 residues. The germline CDR1 and CDR2 sequences are SGHRS and YFSETQ. The CDR3: CASREQGSYNEQFF. The CDR3 region has the DNA TGCGCCAGCAGGGAACAGGGGTCCTACAATGAGCAGTTCTTC.

The chain uses TRBV18 and TRBJ2-7; no firm D call. Trimming removed 3 bases at V and 2 bases at J, with 11 bases between. This CDR3 region has 14 residues. The V gene's germline CDR1 is KGHSH and CDR2 LQKENI. Written as DNA, the CDR3 is TGTGCCAGCTCACCTACACAGCCGACCTACGAGCAGTACTTC. Protein sequence: CASSPTQPTYEQYF.

With respect to this clonotype: A read error may explain this, as a much larger clone is one base away. The chain is built from TRBV29-1 and TRBJ1-1; D is ambiguous. The germline V and J ends were trimmed by 3 bases and 7 bases, with 18 bases remaining between them. The germline V gene has CDR1 SQVTM and CDR2 ANQGSEA. The CDR3 runs 14 residues. As DNA, the CDR3 is TGCAGCGTTGAGTCCCGGGCCGCAAAATTTGAAGCTTTCTTT. Protein: CSVESRAAKFEAFF.

The rearrangement uses TRBV7-2 and TRBJ2-7, with D unclear. The germline gives CDR1 SGHTA, CDR2 FQGNSA. Trimming removed 2 bases at V and 3 bases at J, with 8 bases between. The CDR3 runs 13 residues. The CDR3 DNA is TGTGCCAGCAGCTTAATTGGTGACTACGAGCAGTACTTC. This codes for CASSLIGDYEQYF.

This clonotype has only a few counts. The chain uses TRBV19 and TRBJ1-5; D remains unclear. The CDR3 is made up of 16 amino acids. Trimming pared 4 bases from V and 0 bases from J, leaving 13 bases between. CDR1 and CDR2 from the germline V gene are LNHDA and SQIVND (reference sequence). Here the CDR3 reads CASSTTMRLSNQPQHF. CDR3 coding DNA: TGTGCCAGTAGTACGACGATGAGACTTAGCAATCAGCCCCAGCATTTT.

In this sample, this clonotype turned up a few times. The genes are TRBV30 and TRBJ2-3; 15 bases match TRBD2. After removal of 5 bases from V and 2 bases from J, the junction contained 11 bases not matched to a gene. CDR1 and CDR2 from the germline V gene are GTSNPN and SVGIG (reference sequence). The CDR3 totals 18 residues. The CDR3 DNA reads TGTGCCTGGTGTACGCCGGGACTAGCGGGAGGTTACACAGATACGCAGTATTTT. Its protein is CAWCTPGLAGGYTDTQYF.

This clonotype is a singleton in its sample. The V gene is TRBV4-1, the J gene TRBJ2-2; TRBD2 is a possible D gene (7 bases). The CDR3 is made up of 16 amino acids. CDR1 is MGHRA, CDR2 YSYEKL, per germline. V shed 4 bases and J shed 5 bases, with 17 bases lying between them. This CDR3 is CASSPPGRGVTGELFF. CDR3 DNA: TGCGCCAGCAGCCCCCCAGGGAGGGGGGTAACCGGGGAGCTGTTTTTT.

This clonotype has a handful of counts. V usage is TRBV12-3 or TRBV12-4 and J usage is TRBJ2-7; 9 bases are a match to TRBD1. The CDR3 length is 14 residues. Losses at the gene ends were 6 bases for V and 5 bases for J; bases not matched to a gene: 8. The chain's CDR3 is CASSRTGGRDEQYF. The CDR3, as DNA: TGTGCCAGCAGCCGTACAGGGGGCAGGGACGAGCAGTACTTC.

The chain combines TRBV6-5 with TRBJ1-4, with 9 bases aligning to TRBD1. The ends lost 2 bases at V and 11 bases at J; junction bases unmatched: 6. This CDR3 is 14 amino acids long. The germline V gene encodes CDR1 MNHEY and CDR2 SVGAGI. CDR3 DNA sequence: TGTGCCAGCAGTTACGGACAGGGGTTGTGGAAACTGTTTTTT. This gives the protein CASSYGQGLWKLFF.

This clonotype was recorded at least ten times. V usage is TRBV10-3 and J usage is TRBJ2-1; TRBD1 aligns across 7 bases. The ends lost 3 bases at V and 4 bases at J; junction bases unmatched: 6. Germline assignment: CDR1 ENHRY and CDR2 SYGVKD. CDR3 size: 15 residues. This chain's CDR3 is CAISDAGTVYNEQFF. The CDR3 nucleotides are TGTGCCATCAGTGATGCCGGGACAGTGTACAATGAGCAGTTCTTC.

This sequence joins TRBV28 and TRBJ2-7; D ambiguous. V lost 8 bases to trimming and J lost 5 bases, with 7 bases between them. The CDR3 sequence is 10 residues long. CDR1 MDHEN and CDR2 SYDVKM come from the germline V gene. The CDR3 DNA reads as TGTGCCAGCGGCCGGAACGAGCAGTACTTC. Its translation is CASGRNEQYF. Using reference TRBV28 and TRBJ2-7 for the parts outside the CDR3, the full variable domain is DVKVTQSSRYLVKRTGEKVFLECVQDMDHENMFWYRQDPGLGLRLIYFSYDVKMKEKGDIPEGYSVSREKKERFSLILESASTNQTSMYLCASGRNEQYFGPGTRLTVT.

The sample holds a few counts of this clonotype. This sequence joins TRBV7-2 and TRBJ2-3; D ambiguous. Germline CDR1 SGHTA, CDR2 FQGNSA. The V end was cut by 2 bases, the J end by 3 bases, with 9 bases between. The CDR3 length is 14 residues. The CDR3 coding sequence is TGTGCCAGCAGCTTAATCGTCCTGACAGATACGCAGTATTTT. The encoded protein is CASSLIVLTDTQYF.

The sample holds a few counts of this clonotype. The CDR3 DNA reads TGTGCCAGCAGGCCCTCGGGACGGGTAGGGAATGAGCAGTTCTTC. Residues: CASRPSGRVGNEQFF. The rearrangement uses TRBV5-5 and TRBJ2-1, with D tentatively TRBD1 or TRBD2 (5 bases each). Germline V lookup: CDR1 SGHKS, CDR2 YYEKEE (reference sequence). This CDR3 is 15 amino acids long. Trimming left V 5 bases short and J 7 bases short, with 19 bases between.

This clonotype was recorded a few times. The V call is TRBV29-1, the J call TRBJ2-3; maybe TRBD2 (5 bases). Germline V gene data show CDR1 as SQVTM and CDR2 as ANQGSEA. Trimming stripped 8 bases from V and 5 bases from J, with 14 bases between. This CDR3 spans 12 amino acids. CDR3 nucleotide sequence: TGCAGCTTCCTGAGACGGGGAGATACGCAGTATTTT. It yields the protein CSFLRRGDTQYF.